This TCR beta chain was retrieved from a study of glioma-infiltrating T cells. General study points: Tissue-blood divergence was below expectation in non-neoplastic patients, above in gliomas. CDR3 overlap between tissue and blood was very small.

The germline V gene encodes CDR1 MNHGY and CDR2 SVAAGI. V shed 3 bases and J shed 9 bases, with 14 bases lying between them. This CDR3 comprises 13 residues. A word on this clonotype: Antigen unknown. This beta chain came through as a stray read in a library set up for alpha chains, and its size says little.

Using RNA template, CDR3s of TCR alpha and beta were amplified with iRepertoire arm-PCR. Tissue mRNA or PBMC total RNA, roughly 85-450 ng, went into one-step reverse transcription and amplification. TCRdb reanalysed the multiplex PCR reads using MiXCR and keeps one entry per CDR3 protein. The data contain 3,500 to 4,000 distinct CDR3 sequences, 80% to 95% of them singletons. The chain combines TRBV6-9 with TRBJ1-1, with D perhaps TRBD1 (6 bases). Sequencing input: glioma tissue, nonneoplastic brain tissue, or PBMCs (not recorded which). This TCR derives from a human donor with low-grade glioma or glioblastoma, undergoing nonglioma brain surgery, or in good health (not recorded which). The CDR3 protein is CASSYLQGKQAFF. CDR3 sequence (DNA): TGTGCCAGCAGTTACCTACAGGGAAAGCAAGCTTTCTTT.